This T cell receptor beta chain is drawn from a study of spatial heterogeneity in lung cancer. Whole-study findings and limits: The estimate shows that only about 7% of tumor T cells were covered for alpha and 12% to 15% for beta chains. For expanded intratumoral alpha and beta TCRs, counts tracked tumor mutation counts. Quantities of ubiquitous and regional expanded TCRs paralleled ubiquitous and regional nonsynonymous mutations, respectively.

Described time point: sample taken at primary tumor resection. Whole RNA came from tumor, nontumor lung or frozen PBMC and was sequenced without being sorted. A unique molecular identifier was carried by every single TCR cDNA molecule. Each CDR3 protein gets one entry after TCRdb re-called the 5' RACE reads with MiXCR. The table has thousands of distinct CDR3 sequences, 9.5% to 14% seen once. Relative to its sample, this clonotype is medium-sized. Its antigen is not identified. This beta chain is a stray read from a library made for alpha chains; its abundance is not meaningful. The CDR3 is made up of 12 amino acids. The germline gives CDR1 LGHDT, CDR2 YNNKEL (reference sequence). V lost 0 bases and J 5 bases, leaving 4 bases between the germline ends.

The source of this sequence is a male donor with early-stage non-small cell lung cancer. The rearrangement links TRBV3-1 to TRBJ2-5; D is unresolved. The starting material was lung tumor tissue, obtained at surgery. The CDR3 DNA follows: TGTGCCAGCAGCCAAGATGCCGAGACCCAGTACTTC. Encoded protein: CASSQDAETQYF.